Presented here are 7 T cell receptor beta chains from one specimen sequenced in a study of cytomegalovirus exposure and HLA in healthy donors. The PCR contained 60 Vbeta and 13 Jbeta primers. Libraries were prepared by immunoSEQ multiplex PCR; TCRdb keeps only in-frame clonotypes and omits some of them. In the table there are approximately 120,000 clones, 73% of which are singletons. Sequenced sample: PBMCs. Receptors originate from a man between 60 and 75 years old in good health and CMV-seropositive.

V is TRBV29-1 and J is TRBJ2-5, with 8 positions matching TRBD1. TRBJ2-7 explains the end of the DNA better; the J call may be wrong. Germline assignment: CDR1 SQVTM and CDR2 ANQGSEA. CDR3 size: 14 residues. The CDR3 sequence: CSVGPQGASYEQYF. The CDR3, as DNA: TGCAGCGTTGGTCCCCAGGGGGCCTCCTACGAGCAGTACTTC.

The chain combines TRBV11-1 with TRBJ2-1; TRBD2 matches 8 bases. J was trimmed by 3 bases and V by 5 bases; bases with no gene match: 6. Germline CDR1 and CDR2: SGHAT and FQDESV (reference sequence). CDR3 size: 15 residues. The CDR3, as DNA: TGTGCCAGCAGCCCGCACGGGGGGGACTACAATGAGCAGTTCTTC. This translates into CASSPHGGDYNEQFF.

The J gene is TRBJ1-4, the V gene TRBV15; D is perhaps TRBD1 (6 bases). Per the germline V gene, CDR1 is LNHNV and CDR2 is YYDKDF (reference sequence). The CDR3 has 14 amino acids. Deletions cut 3 bases from V and 8 bases from J, with 13 bases between. CDR3 DNA: TGTGCCACCAGCAGCACAGGGACGACCGAAAAACTGTTTTTT. Translating it yields CATSSTGTTEKLFF.

In this sample, this clone turned up a few times. J is TRBJ1-1 and V is TRBV10-1; TRBD1 might be the D (5 bases). This CDR3 comprises 13 residues. V shed 6 bases and J shed 1 base, with 9 bases lying between them. Germline CDR1 and CDR2: WNHNN and SYGVQD (reference sequence). The CDR3 loop is CASRVDKNTEAFF. The DNA for the CDR3 is TGCGCCAGCAGGGTGGACAAGAACACTGAAGCTTTCTTT.

The count of this clone is one. J is TRBJ2-5 and V is TRBV28, with 8 bases that match TRBD2. This CDR3 is built from 15 residues. Germline CDR1 and CDR2: MDHEN and SYDVKM. V shed 6 bases, J shed 0 bases, and the junction held 6 bases outside the gene matches. The DNA of the CDR3 is TGTGCCAGCAGAAATAGCGGGGCGTACCAAGAGACCCAGTACTTC. Amino acids: CASRNSGAYQETQYF. Full variable domain (remainder filled in from reference TRBV28 and TRBJ2-5): DVKVTQSSRYLVKRTGEKVFLECVQDMDHENMFWYRQDPGLGLRLIYFSYDVKMKEKGDIPEGYSVSREKKERFSLILESASTNQTSMYLCASRNSGAYQETQYFGPGTRLLVL.

The gene calls are TRBV19 and TRBJ1-5, with no clear D. This CDR3 has 15 residues. Trimming shortened V by 1 base and J by 2 bases, and 9 bases separated the two germline ends. Germline assignment: CDR1 LNHDA and CDR2 SQIVND (reference sequence). The CDR3 sequence is CASSIVPGGNQPQHF. For the CDR3, the DNA is TGTGCCAGTAGTATAGTCCCCGGGGGCAATCAGCCCCAGCATTTT.

This chain links TRBV29-1 with TRBJ2-7; weak D call: TRBD2 (5 bases). Germline V gene data show CDR1 as SQVTM and CDR2 as ANQGSEA. The germline V and J ends were trimmed by 4 bases and 6 bases, with 16 bases remaining between them. The CDR3 is 13 residues long. The CDR3 DNA reads as TGCAGCGTTGTAATTGTAGCGACCGGCGAGCAGTACTTC. Residues: CSVVIVATGEQYF.